Listed below are T cell receptor beta chains from one sample, sequenced in a study of T-cell reconstitution after alpha-beta-depleted transplantation in children. TCRdb called the PCR reads again in MiXCR, with one record for every CDR3 protein. Of about 460,000 distinct CDR3 sequences listed, about an eighth are singletons. The sample was PBMCs from the stem cell graft donor, taken from the stem cell graft. Every receptor here comes from a human donor who donated a stem cell graft to a child with combined immunodeficiency. The conserved cysteine and the conserved F or W are not part of the CDR3 here. Fields, in order: V gene, J gene, CDR3 protein.

>TRBV30|TRBJ1-5
AWRGKTGNSNQPQH
>TRBV6-2/TRBV6-3|TRBJ2-5
ASSYGPGGAFGETQY
>TRBV5-1|TRBJ2-1
ASSSDRGHRNEQF
>TRBV5-5|TRBJ1-1
ASSPGEAF
>TRBV12-3/TRBV12-4|TRBJ1-5
ASSLGAGGNQPQH
>TRBV6-5|TRBJ2-1
ASSLIAGGHNEQF
>TRBV19|TRBJ2-7
ATLSSGEQY
>TRBV29-1|TRBJ2-7
SVRPGGSYEQY
>TRBV13|TRBJ2-1
ASGGGLKNEQF
>TRBV7-2|TRBJ2-3
ASSHPGLAATDTQY
>TRBV12-3/TRBV12-4|TRBJ2-1
ASKLWGLAQPNEQF
>TRBV5-1|TRBJ1-1
ASSLVGFTGDWNAEAF
>TRBV12-3/TRBV12-4|TRBJ2-1
ASSEPGGEGNEQF
>TRBV7-9|TRBJ2-3
ASSHDFAGGPDTQY
>TRBV28|TRBJ2-7
ATRAPPDSVNYEQY
>TRBV7-2|TRBJ2-5
ASSLVPGVETQY
>TRBV5-1|TRBJ2-7
ASSTVLNLGEQY
>TRBV11-3|TRBJ2-1
ASSLRAPTSGGGNEQF
>TRBV20-1|TRBJ2-1
SAPYRRSYNEQF
>TRBV5-1|TRBJ2-2
ASGVGNTGELF
>TRBV18|TRBJ2-1
ASSRSGEGSWDEQF
>TRBV12-3/TRBV12-4|TRBJ2-3
ASSFGTGGRDTQY
>TRBV7-2|TRBJ2-1
ATGGSGSKAQF
>TRBV7-9|TRBJ1-6
ASSLDRGADNSPLH
>TRBV15|TRBJ2-1
ATIRGTTYNEQF
>TRBV5-1|TRBJ2-3
ASSLSGTRPPDTQY
>TRBV6-5|TRBJ2-4
ASSYYEGAKNIQY
>TRBV12-3/TRBV12-4|TRBJ2-4
ASSTLRGKNIQY
>TRBV12-3/TRBV12-4|TRBJ2-1
ASSLEGRGPYNEQF
>TRBV20-1|TRBJ2-5
SARSLAGGPQETQY
>TRBV3-1|TRBJ2-1
ASSVAGGRQF
>TRBV4-2|TRBJ2-1
ASSQGLISSSYNEQF
>TRBV9|TRBJ2-3
ASSAFLAGGGSTDTQY
>TRBV12-3/TRBV12-4|TRBJ2-7
ASSFGPGEQY
>TRBV6-5|TRBJ1-2
ASSYSFSPNYGYT
>TRBV7-9|TRBJ2-6
ASSPNRAGANVLT
>TRBV21-1|TRBJ1-5
ASSPITGGNQPQH
>TRBV12-3/TRBV12-4|TRBJ2-1
ASSSGGAGNEQF
>TRBV7-2|TRBJ1-1
ASSLLGQFTEAF
>TRBV11-2|TRBJ1-5
ASSLDVGGNQPQH
>TRBV7-9|TRBJ2-3
ASSQTSTSTDTQY
>TRBV11-2|TRBJ2-1
ASSISISDNEQF
>TRBV10-3|TRBJ2-5
ATAGGDQETQY
>TRBV2|TRBJ2-1
ASSVAGGGGNEQF
>TRBV12-3/TRBV12-4|TRBJ1-4
ASSLSGTGEKLF
>TRBV12-3/TRBV12-4|TRBJ2-3
ASSFSPGLEGDTQY
>TRBV5-1|TRBJ2-6
ASSLIGWGSGANVLT
>TRBV6-1|TRBJ1-1
ASSPGQGAGAF
>TRBV10-3|TRBJ1-6
AISEGGSGLGSPLH
>TRBV7-6|TRBJ2-1
ASSAIRGTNEQF
>TRBV12-3/TRBV12-4|TRBJ1-5
ASSLMGAGGNQPQH
>TRBV4-2|TRBJ2-1
ASSQDPVSSEQF
>TRBV27|TRBJ2-6
ASSSDRGTGANVLT
>TRBV24-1|TRBJ2-2
ATSRVYTGELF
>TRBV7-7|TRBJ2-7
ASSPAGVGPREQY
>TRBV7-9|TRBJ2-4
ASSLRSAKNIQY
>TRBV20-1|TRBJ1-1
SARDQRPVGETEAF
>TRBV5-6|TRBJ2-2
ASSFFAGGTGELF
>TRBV19|TRBJ2-7
ASSELLAGTYEQY